This T cell receptor beta chain is drawn from a study of tumor-infiltrating lymphocytes in oesophageal squamous cell carcinoma. Germline CDR1 is SGHVS and CDR2 is FNYEAQ. The CDR3 is 14 amino acids. V lost 5 bases and J lost 11, with 21 bases in between. TCRdb ran MiXCR on the PCR reads and lists one entry per CDR3 protein. The sample contains about 14,000 distinct CDR3 sequences, roughly half of which appear only once. This TCR was recovered from a female donor with esophageal squamous cell carcinoma. The sequenced sample consisted of blood. The genes are TRBV7-6 and TRBJ2-5; the D gene is possibly TRBD1 (6 bases). The CDR3 region has the DNA TGTGCCAGCAGCCTCAGGGGTAACCTGGGGGAGCAGTACTTC. The encoded protein is CASSLRGNLGEQYF.